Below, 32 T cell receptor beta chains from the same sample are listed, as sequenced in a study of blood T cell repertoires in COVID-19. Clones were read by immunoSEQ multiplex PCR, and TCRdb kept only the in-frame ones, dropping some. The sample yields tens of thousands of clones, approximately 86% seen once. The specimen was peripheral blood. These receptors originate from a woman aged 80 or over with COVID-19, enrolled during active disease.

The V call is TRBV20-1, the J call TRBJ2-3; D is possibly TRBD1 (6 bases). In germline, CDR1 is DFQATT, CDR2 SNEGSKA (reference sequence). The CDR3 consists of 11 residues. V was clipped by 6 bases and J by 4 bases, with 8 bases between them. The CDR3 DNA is TGCAGTGCGGCAGGGGCAGATACGCAGTATTTT. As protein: CSAAGADTQYF.

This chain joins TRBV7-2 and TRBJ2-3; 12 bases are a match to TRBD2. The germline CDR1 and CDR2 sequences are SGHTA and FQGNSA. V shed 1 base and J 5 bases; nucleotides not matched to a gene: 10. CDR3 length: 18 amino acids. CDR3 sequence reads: CASSLGRSSGGAKDTQYF. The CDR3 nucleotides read TGTGCCAGCAGCTTAGGTCGGTCTAGCGGGGGGGCCAAAGATACGCAGTATTTT.

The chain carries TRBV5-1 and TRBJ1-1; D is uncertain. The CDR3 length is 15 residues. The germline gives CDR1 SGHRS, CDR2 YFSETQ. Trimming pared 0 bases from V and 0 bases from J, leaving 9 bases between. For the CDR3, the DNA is TGCGCCAGCAGCTTGGGCGGAGTCATGAACACTGAAGCTTTCTTT. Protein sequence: CASSLGGVMNTEAFF.

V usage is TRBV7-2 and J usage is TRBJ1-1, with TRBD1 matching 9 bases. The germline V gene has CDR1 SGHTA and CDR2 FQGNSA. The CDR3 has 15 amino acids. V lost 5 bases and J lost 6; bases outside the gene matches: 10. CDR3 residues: CASSPSGQGSPEAFF. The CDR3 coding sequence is TGTGCCAGCAGCCCATCGGGACAGGGATCTCCTGAAGCTTTCTTT. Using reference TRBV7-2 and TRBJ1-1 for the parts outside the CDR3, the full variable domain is GAGVSQSPSNKVTEKGKDVELRCDPISGHTALYWYRQSLGQGLEFLIYFQGNSAPDKSGLPSDRFSAERTGGSVSTLTIQRTQQEDSAVYLCASSPSGQGSPEAFFGQGTRLTVV.

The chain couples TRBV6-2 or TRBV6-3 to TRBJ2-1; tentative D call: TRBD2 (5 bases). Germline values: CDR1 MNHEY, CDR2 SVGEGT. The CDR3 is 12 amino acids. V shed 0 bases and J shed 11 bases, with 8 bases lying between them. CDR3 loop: CASSYSTTQQFF. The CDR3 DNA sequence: TGTGCCAGCAGTTACTCGACTACTCAGCAGTTCTTC.

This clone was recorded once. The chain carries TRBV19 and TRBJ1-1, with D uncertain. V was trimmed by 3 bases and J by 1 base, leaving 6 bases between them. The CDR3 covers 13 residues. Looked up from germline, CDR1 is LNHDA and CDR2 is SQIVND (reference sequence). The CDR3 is CASSIRANTEAFF. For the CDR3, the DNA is TGTGCCAGTAGTATTAGAGCGAACACTGAAGCTTTCTTT.

The CDR3 region has the DNA TGTGCCAGCAGCTTGGGGACCACAGGGGCAGCTTTCTTT. Translating gives CASSLGTTGAAFF. The chain uses TRBV5-6 and TRBJ1-1; 7 positions match TRBD1. Trimming removed 0 bases from V and 10 bases from J; junction bases left unmatched: 6. The CDR3 is made up of 13 amino acids. The germline V gene encodes CDR1 SGHDT and CDR2 YYEEEE.

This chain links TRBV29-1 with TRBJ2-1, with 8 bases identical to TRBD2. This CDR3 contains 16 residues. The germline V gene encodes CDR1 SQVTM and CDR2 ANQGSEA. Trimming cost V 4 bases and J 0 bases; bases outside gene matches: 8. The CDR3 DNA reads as TGCAGCGTTGGGCGGGGGGACCTAAGCTCCTACAATGAGCAGTTCTTC. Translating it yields CSVGRGDLSSYNEQFF.

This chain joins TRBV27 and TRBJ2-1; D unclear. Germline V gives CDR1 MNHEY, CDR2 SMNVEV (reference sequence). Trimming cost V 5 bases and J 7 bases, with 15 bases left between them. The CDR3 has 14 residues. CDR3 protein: CASSQTGFVNEQFF. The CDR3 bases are TGTGCCAGCAGTCAAACGGGTTTTGTAAATGAGCAGTTCTTC.

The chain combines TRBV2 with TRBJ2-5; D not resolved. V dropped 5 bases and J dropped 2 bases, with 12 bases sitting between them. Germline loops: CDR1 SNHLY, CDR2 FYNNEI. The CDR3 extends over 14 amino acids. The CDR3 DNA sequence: TGTGCCAGCAGTCCATTCATGAGTCAAGAGACCCAGTACTTC. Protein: CASSPFMSQETQYF.

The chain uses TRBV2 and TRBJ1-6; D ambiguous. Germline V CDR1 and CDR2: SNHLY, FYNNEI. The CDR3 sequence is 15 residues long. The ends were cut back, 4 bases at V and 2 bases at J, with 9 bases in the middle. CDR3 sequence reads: CASSGSEAYNSPLHF. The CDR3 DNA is TGTGCCAGCAGTGGTTCGGAGGCCTATAATTCACCCCTCCACTTT.

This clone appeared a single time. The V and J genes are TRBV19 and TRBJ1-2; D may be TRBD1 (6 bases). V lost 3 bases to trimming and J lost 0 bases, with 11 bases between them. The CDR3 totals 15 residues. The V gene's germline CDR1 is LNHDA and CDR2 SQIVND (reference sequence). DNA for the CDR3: TGTGCCAGTAGTATTGGACAGCTAGCTAACTATGGCTACACCTTC. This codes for CASSIGQLANYGYTF. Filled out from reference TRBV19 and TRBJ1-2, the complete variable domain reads DGGITQSPKYLFRKEGQNVTLSCEQNLNHDAMYWYRQDPGQGLRLIYYSQIVNDFQKGDIAEGYSVSREKKESFPLTVTSAQKNPTAFYLCASSIGQLANYGYTFGSGTRLTVV.

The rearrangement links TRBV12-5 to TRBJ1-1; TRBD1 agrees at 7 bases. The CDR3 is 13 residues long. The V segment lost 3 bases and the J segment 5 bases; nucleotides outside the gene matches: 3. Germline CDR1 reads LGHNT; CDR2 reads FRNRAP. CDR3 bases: TGTGCTAGTGGTTTTCAGGGGGAAACTGAAGCTTTCTTT. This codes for CASGFQGETEAFF.

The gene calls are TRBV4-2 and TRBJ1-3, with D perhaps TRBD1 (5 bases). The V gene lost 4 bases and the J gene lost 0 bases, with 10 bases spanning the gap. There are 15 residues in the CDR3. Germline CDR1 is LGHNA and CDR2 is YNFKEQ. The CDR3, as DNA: TGTGCCAGCAGCCGGGGCGAGGACTCTGGAAACACCATATATTTT. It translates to CASSRGEDSGNTIYF.

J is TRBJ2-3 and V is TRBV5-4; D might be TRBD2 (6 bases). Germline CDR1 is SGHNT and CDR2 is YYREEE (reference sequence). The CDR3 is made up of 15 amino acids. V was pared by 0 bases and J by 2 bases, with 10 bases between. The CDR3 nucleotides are TGTGCCAGCAGCTTGGTGGCGGGAACCACAGATACGCAGTATTTT. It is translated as CASSLVAGTTDTQYF.

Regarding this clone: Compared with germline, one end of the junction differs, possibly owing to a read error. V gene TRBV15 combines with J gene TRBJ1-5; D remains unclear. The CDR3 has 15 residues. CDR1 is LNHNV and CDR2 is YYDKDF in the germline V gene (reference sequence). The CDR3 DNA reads TGTGCCACCAGCGGAGACAACTATAGCAATCAGCCCCAGCATTTT. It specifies CATSGDNYSNQPQHF.

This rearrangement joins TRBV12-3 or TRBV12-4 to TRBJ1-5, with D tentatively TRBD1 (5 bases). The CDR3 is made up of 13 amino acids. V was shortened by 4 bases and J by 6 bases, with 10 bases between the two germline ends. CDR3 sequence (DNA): TGTGCCAGCAGTTATGGGGGAGGTCAGCCCCAGCATTTT. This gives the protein CASSYGGGQPQHF.

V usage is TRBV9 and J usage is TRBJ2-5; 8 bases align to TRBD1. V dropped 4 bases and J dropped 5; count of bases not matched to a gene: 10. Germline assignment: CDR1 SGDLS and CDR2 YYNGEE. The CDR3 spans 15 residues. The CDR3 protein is CASSTRTGQGETQYF. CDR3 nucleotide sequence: TGTGCCAGCAGCACTCGGACAGGGCAAGGGGAGACCCAGTACTTC.

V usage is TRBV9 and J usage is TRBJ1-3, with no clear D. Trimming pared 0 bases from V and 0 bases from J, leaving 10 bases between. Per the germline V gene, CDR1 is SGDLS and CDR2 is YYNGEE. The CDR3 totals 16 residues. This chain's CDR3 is CASSVATSNSGNTIYF. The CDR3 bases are TGTGCCAGCAGCGTAGCTACTTCCAACTCTGGAAACACCATATATTTT.

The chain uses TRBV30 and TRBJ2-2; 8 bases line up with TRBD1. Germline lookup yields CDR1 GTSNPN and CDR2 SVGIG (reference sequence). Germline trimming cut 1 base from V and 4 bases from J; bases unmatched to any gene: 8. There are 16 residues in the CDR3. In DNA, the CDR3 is TGTGCCTGGAGTGCTTTCAGGGGGCGAGGCACCGGGGAGCTGTTTTTT. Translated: CAWSAFRGRGTGELFF.

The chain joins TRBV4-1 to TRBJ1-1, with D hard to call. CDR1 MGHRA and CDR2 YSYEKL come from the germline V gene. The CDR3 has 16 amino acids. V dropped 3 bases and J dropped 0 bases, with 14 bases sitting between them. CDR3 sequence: CASSHGEGRVNTEAFF. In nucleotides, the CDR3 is TGCGCCAGCAGCCACGGGGAAGGGAGGGTGAACACTGAAGCTTTCTTT.

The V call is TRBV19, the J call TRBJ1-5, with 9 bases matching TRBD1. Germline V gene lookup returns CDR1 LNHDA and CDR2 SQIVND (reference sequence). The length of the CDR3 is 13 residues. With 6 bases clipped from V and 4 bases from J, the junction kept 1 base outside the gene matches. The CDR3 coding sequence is TGTGCCAGTAGGGACAGGGGAAATCAGCCCCAGCATTTT. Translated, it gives CASRDRGNQPQHF.

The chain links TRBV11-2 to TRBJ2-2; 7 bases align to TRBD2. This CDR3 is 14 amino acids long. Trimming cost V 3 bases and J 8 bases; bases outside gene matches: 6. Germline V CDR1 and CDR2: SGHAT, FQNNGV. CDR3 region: CASSLFGGGGELFF. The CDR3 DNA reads TGTGCCAGCAGCTTGTTTGGCGGGGGAGGGGAGCTGTTTTTT. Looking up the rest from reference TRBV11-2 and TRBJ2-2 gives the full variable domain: EAGVAQSPRYKIIEKRQSVAFWCNPISGHATLYWYQQILGQGPKLLIQFQNNGVVDDSQLPKDRFSAERLKGVDSTLKIQPAKLEDSAVYLCASSLFGGGGELFFGEGSRLTVL.

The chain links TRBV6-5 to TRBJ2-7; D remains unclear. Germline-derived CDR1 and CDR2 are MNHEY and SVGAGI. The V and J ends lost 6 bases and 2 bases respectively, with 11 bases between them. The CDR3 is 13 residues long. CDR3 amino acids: CASSPVETYEQYF. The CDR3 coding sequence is TGTGCCAGCAGCCCCGTAGAGACCTACGAGCAGTACTTC.

This CDR3 reads CSVAGETQYF. The CDR3, as DNA: TGCAGTGTGGCGGGGGAGACCCAGTACTTC. The V call is TRBV20-1, the J call TRBJ2-5; D may be TRBD2 (6 bases). With 7 bases removed from V and 5 bases from J, the gap between germline ends came to 8 bases. Per the germline V gene, CDR1 is DFQATT and CDR2 is SNEGSKA (reference sequence). The CDR3 covers 10 residues.

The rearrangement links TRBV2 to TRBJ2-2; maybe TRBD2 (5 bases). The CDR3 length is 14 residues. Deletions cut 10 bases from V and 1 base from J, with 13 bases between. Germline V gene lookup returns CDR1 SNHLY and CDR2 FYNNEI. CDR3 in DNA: TGTGCCACCTCCGAGGGAGTGAACACCGGGGAGCTGTTTTTT. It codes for CATSEGVNTGELFF.

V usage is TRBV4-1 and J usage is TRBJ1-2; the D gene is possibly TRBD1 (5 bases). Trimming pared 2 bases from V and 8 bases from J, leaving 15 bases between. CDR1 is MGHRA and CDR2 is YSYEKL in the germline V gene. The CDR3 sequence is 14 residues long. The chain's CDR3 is CASSQPTAWIGYTF. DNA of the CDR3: TGCGCCAGCAGCCAACCGACAGCGTGGATAGGCTACACCTTC.

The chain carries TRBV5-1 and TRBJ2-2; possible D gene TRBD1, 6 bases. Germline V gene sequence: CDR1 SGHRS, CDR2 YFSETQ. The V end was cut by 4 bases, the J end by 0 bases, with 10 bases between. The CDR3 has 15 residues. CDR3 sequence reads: CASSLQGSNTGELFF. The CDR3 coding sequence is TGCGCCAGCAGCCTGCAGGGGTCGAACACCGGGGAGCTGTTTTTT.

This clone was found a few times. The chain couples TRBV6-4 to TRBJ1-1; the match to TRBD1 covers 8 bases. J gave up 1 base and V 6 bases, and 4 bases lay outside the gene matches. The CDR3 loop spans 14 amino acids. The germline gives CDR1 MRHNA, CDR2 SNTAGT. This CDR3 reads CASSPGQENTEAFF. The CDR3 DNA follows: TGTGCCAGCAGCCCGGGACAGGAGAACACTGAAGCTTTCTTT.

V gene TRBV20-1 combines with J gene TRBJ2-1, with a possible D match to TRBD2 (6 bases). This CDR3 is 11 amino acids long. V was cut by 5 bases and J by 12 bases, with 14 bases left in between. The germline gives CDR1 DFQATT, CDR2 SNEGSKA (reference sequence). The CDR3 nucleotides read TGCAGTGCTGGGGACTTGAGGGGGCAGTTCTTC. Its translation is CSAGDLRGQFF.

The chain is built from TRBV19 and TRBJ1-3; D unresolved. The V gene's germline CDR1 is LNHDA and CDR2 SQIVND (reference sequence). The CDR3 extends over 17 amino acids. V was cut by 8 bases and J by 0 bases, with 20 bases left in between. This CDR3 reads CASSTGPIGSSGNTIYF. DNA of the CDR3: TGTGCCAGTTCCACGGGTCCTATCGGTAGCTCTGGAAACACCATATATTTT.

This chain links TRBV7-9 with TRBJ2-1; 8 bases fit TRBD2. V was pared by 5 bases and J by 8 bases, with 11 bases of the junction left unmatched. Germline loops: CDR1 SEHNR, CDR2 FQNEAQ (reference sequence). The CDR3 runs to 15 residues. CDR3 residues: CASSTSAGAGDEQFF. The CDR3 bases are TGTGCCAGCAGCACCTCAGCGGGGGCAGGGGATGAGCAGTTCTTC.